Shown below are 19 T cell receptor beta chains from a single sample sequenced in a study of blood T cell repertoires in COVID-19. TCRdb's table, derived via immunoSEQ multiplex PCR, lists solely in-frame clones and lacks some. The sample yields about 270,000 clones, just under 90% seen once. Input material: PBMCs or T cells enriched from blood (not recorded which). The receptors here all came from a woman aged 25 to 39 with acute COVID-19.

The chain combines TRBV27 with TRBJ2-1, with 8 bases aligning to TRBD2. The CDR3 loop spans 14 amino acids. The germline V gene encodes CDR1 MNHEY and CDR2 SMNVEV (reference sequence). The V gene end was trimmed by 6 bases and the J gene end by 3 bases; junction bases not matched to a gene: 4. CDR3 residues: CASSLLADYNEQFF. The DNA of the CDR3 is TGTGCCAGCAGCCTACTAGCGGACTACAATGAGCAGTTCTTC.

The CDR3 nucleotides read TGTGCCAGTCTCCGTGGGGGCCTGAACACCGGGGAGCTGTTTTTT. Protein: CASLRGGLNTGELFF. V is TRBV19 and J is TRBJ2-2, with D perhaps TRBD1 (6 bases). The CDR3 covers 15 residues. The germline V gene has CDR1 LNHDA and CDR2 SQIVND (reference sequence). The ends were cut back, 8 bases at V and 1 base at J, with 14 bases in the middle.

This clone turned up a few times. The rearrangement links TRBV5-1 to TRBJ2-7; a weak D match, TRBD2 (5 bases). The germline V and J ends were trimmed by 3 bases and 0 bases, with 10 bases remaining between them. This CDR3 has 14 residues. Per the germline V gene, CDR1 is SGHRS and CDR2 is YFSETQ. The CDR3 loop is CASSSDGLSYEQYF. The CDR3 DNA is TGCGCCAGCAGCTCCGACGGACTCTCCTACGAGCAGTACTTC.

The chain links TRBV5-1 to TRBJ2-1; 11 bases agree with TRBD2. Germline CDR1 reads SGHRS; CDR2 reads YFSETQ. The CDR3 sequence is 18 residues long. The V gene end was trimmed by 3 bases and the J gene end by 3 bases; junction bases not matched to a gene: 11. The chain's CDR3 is CASSSLAGGTSIYNEQFF. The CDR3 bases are TGCGCCAGCAGCTCCCTAGCGGGAGGAACCTCAATCTACAATGAGCAGTTCTTC.

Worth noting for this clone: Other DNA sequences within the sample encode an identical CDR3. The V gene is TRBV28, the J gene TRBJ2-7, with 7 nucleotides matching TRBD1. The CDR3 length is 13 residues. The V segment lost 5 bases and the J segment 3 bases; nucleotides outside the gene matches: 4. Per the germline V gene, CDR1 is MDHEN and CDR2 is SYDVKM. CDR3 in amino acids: CASSLRGYYEQYF. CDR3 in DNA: TGTGCCAGCAGTCTCAGGGGGTACTACGAGCAGTACTTC.

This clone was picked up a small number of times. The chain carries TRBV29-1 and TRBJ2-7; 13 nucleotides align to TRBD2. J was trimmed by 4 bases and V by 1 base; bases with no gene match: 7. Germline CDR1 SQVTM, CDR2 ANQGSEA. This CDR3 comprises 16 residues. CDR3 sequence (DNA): TGCAGCGTTGAAGGGACTAGCGGGAGATCTATGTACGAGCAGTACTTC. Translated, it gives CSVEGTSGRSMYEQYF.

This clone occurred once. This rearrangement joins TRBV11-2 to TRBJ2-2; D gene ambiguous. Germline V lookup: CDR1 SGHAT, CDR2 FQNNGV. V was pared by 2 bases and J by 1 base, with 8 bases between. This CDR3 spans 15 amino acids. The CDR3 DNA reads TGTGCCAGCAGCTTATGGCTCCAGAACACCGGGGAGCTGTTTTTT. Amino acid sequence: CASSLWLQNTGELFF.

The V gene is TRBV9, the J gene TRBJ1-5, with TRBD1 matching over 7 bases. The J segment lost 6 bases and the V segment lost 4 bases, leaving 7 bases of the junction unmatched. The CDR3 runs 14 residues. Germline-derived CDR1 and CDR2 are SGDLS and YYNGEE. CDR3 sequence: CASSPGTDGQPQHF. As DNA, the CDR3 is TGTGCCAGCAGCCCTGGGACAGATGGTCAGCCCCAGCATTTT.

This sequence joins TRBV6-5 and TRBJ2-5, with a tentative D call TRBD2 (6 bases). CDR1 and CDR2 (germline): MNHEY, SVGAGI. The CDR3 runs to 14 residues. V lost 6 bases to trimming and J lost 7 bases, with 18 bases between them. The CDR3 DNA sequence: TGTGCCAGCAGGGATAGTAGCGGCGTGGGGACCCAGTACTTC. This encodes CASRDSSGVGTQYF.

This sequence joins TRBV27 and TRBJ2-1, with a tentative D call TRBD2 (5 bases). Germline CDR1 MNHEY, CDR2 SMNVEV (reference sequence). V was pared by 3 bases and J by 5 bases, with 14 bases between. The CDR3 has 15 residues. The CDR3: CASSFARDLDNEQFF. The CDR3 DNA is TGTGCCAGCAGTTTCGCCCGGGATCTCGACAATGAGCAGTTCTTC.

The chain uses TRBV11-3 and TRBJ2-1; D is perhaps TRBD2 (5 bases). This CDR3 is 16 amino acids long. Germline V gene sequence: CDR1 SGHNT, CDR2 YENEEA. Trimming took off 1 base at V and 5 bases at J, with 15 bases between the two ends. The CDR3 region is CASSLGTLWSDNEQFF. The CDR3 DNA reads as TGTGCCAGCAGCTTAGGGACTCTTTGGTCTGACAATGAGCAGTTCTTC.

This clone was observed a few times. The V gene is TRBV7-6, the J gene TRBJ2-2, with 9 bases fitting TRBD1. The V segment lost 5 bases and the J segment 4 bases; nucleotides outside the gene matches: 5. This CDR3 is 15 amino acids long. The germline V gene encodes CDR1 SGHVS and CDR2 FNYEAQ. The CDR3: CASSTGGGSTGELFF. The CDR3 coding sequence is TGTGCCAGCAGCACAGGGGGCGGGAGCACCGGGGAGCTGTTTTTT.

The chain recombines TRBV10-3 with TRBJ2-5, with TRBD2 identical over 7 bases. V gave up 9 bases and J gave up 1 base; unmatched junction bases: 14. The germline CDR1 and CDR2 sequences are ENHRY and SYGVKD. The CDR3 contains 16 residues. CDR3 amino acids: CAIKEGREGRQETQYF. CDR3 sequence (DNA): TGTGCCATTAAAGAGGGCAGGGAGGGTCGCCAAGAGACCCAGTACTTC.

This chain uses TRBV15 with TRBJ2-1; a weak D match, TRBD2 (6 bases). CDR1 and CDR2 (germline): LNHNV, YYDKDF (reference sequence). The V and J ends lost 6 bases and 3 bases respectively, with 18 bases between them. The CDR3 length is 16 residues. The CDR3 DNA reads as TGTGCCACCAGAGCCGCTTCGGGGGAGAACTACAATGAGCAGTTCTTC. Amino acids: CATRAASGENYNEQFF.

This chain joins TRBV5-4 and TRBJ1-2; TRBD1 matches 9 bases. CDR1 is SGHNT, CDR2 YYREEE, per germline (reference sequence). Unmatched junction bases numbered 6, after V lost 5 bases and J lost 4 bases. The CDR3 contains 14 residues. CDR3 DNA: TGTGCCAGCAGACAGGGGGCGCAGAGCTATGGCTACACCTTC. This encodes CASRQGAQSYGYTF. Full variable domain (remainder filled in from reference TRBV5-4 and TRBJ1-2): ETGVTQSPTHLIKTRGQQVTLRCSSQSGHNTVSWYQQALGQGPQFIFQYYREEENGRGNFPPRFSGLQFPNYSSELNVNALELDDSALYLCASRQGAQSYGYTFGSGTRLTVV.

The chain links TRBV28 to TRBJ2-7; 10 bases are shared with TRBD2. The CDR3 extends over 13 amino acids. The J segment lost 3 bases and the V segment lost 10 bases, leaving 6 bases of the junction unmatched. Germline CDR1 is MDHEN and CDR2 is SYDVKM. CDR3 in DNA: TGTGCCATCTCCGGGACTAGCGTCTACGAGCAGTACTTC. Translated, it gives CAISGTSVYEQYF.

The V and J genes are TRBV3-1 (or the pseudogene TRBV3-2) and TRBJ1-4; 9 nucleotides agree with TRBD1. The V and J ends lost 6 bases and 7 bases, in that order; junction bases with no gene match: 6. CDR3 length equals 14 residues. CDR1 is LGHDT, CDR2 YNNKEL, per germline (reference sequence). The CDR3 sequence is CASSHRDRVEKLFF. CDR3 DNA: TGTGCCAGCAGTCACCGGGACAGGGTTGAAAAACTGTTTTTT.

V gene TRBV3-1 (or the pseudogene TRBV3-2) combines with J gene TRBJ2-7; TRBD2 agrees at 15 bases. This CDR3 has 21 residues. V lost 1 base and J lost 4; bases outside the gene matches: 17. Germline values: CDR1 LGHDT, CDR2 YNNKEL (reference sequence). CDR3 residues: CASSQVPGQGTGTSGRYEQYF. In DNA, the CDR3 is TGTGCCAGCAGCCAAGTCCCGGGACAGGGGACTGGGACTAGCGGGAGGTACGAGCAGTACTTC.

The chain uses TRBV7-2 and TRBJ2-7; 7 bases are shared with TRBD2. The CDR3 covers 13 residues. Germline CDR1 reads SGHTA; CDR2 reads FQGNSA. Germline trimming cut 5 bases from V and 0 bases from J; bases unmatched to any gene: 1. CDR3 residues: CASSRGSSYEQYF. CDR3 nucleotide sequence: TGTGCCAGCAGCCGCGGGAGCTCCTACGAGCAGTACTTC.